The 30 T cell receptor beta chains presented below share a single source sample, sequenced in a study of cytomegalovirus exposure and HLA in healthy donors. Libraries were prepared by immunoSEQ multiplex PCR; TCRdb keeps only in-frame clonotypes and omits some of them. The repertoire includes some 140,000 clones, 85% to 90% of them detected once, and around 9% sits in the top ten. Sequenced: PBMCs. Source of these receptors: a woman aged 18-29 years in good health and CMV-seropositive.

J is TRBJ2-1 and V is TRBV18, with a weak D call TRBD2 (7 bases). Deletions cut 3 bases from V and 3 bases from J, with 12 bases between. This CDR3 contains 15 residues. Germline values: CDR1 KGHSH, CDR2 LQKENI. CDR3 sequence (DNA): TGTGCCAGCTCACCCCGGGGGGCGAGCTACAATGAGCAGTTCTTC. Encoded protein: CASSPRGASYNEQFF.

This chain connects TRBV6-5 to TRBJ2-7; tentatively, D is TRBD1 (6 bases). Germline CDR1 MNHEY, CDR2 SVGAGI. Trimming removed 5 bases from V and 5 bases from J, with 16 bases in between. This CDR3 spans 14 amino acids. DNA for the CDR3: TGTGCCAGCAGTCCCGGCCCAACAGGGAACGAGCAGTACTTC. Translated: CASSPGPTGNEQYF.

J is TRBJ2-4 and V is TRBV7-2, with 8 bases identical to TRBD1. This CDR3 has 14 residues. Germline V gives CDR1 SGHTA, CDR2 FQGNSA. Trimming at V came to 4 bases and at J to 9 bases, leaving 8 bases not matched to a gene. The CDR3, as DNA: TGTGCCAGCAGCTCCGGGACAGGAGTCGCCATTCAGTACTTC. Translation: CASSSGTGVAIQYF.

This chain uses TRBV2 with TRBJ1-1; the D gene is possibly TRBD1 (5 bases). V lost 3 bases to trimming and J lost 4 bases, with 15 bases between them. Germline CDR1 and CDR2: SNHLY and FYNNEI. The CDR3 runs 15 residues. The CDR3, as DNA: TGTGCCAGCAGTGAGGAGGGGAGCAGCGGCACTGAAGCTTTCTTT. Translating it yields CASSEEGSSGTEAFF.

This clone was seen many times. The chain is built from TRBV4-2 and TRBJ1-2, with 7 nucleotides matching TRBD1. This CDR3 region has 15 residues. After removal of 0 bases from V and 7 bases from J, the junction contained 8 bases not matched to a gene. Looked up from germline, CDR1 is LGHNA and CDR2 is YNFKEQ. In nucleotides, the CDR3 is TGTGCCAGCAGCCAAGATAGTTCACAGGGGATTGGCTACACCTTC. Translating gives CASSQDSSQGIGYTF.

The rearrangement uses TRBV27 and TRBJ2-7; D remains ambiguous. Trimming stripped 4 bases from V and 5 bases from J, with 12 bases between. The V gene's germline CDR1 is MNHEY and CDR2 SMNVEV (reference sequence). The CDR3 loop spans 13 amino acids. CDR3 region: CASSYRVYNEQYF. In DNA, the CDR3 is TGTGCCAGCAGTTACCGGGTTTACAACGAGCAGTACTTC.

This chain links TRBV7-9 with TRBJ2-7, with D possibly TRBD2 on 6 matching bases. The CDR3 spans 15 residues. Trimming pared 6 bases from V and 7 bases from J, leaving 22 bases between. Per germline, CDR1 SEHNR and CDR2 FQNEAQ (reference sequence). Here the CDR3 DNA reads TGTGCCAGCAGGCCAATTCGGTCTCCGGAGGGAGAGCAGTACTTC. Its protein is CASRPIRSPEGEQYF. Looking up the rest from reference TRBV7-9 and TRBJ2-7 gives the full variable domain: DTGVSQNPRHKITKRGQNVTFRCDPISEHNRLYWYRQTLGQGPEFLTYFQNEAQLEKSRLLSDRFSAERPKGSFSTLEIQRTEQGDSAMYLCASRPIRSPEGEQYFGPGTRLTVT.

The chain uses TRBV5-1 and TRBJ2-6; tentative D call: TRBD1 (5 bases). The CDR3 is 20 amino acids. CDR1 SGHRS and CDR2 YFSETQ come from the germline V gene. The germline V and J ends were trimmed by 3 bases and 1 base, with 23 bases remaining between them. CDR3 region: CASSSAGVDRGESGANVLTF. The CDR3 bases are TGCGCCAGCAGCTCGGCCGGAGTTGACAGAGGAGAGTCTGGGGCCAACGTCCTGACTTTC. Supplemented by reference TRBV5-1 and TRBJ2-6, the full variable domain reads KAGVTQTPRYLIKTRGQQVTLSCSPISGHRSVSWYQQTPGQGLQFLFEYFSETQRNKGNFPGRFSGRQFSNSRSEMNVSTLELGDSALYLCASSSAGVDRGESGANVLTFGAGSRLTVL.

The chain links TRBV30 to TRBJ2-7; possible D gene TRBD2, 6 bases. The germline CDR1 and CDR2 sequences are GTSNPN and SVGIG (reference sequence). The CDR3 is 12 amino acids. Trimming cost V 2 bases and J 7 bases, with 12 bases left between them. CDR3 loop: CAWSLGLREQYF. Here the CDR3 DNA reads TGTGCCTGGAGTCTGGGACTCCGGGAGCAGTACTTC.

This clone was recorded only once. The chain joins TRBV7-2 to TRBJ2-1, with 9 bases fitting TRBD2. CDR1 and CDR2 (germline): SGHTA, FQGNSA. With V trimmed by 4 bases and J by 8 bases, 9 bases remained unmatched. The CDR3 runs 15 residues. CDR3 protein: CASSSDRGGADEQFF. The CDR3 DNA sequence: TGTGCCAGCAGCTCCGACCGCGGGGGGGCTGATGAGCAGTTCTTC.

This clone showed up just once. The chain has TRBV6-5 and TRBJ2-1, with 7 bases lining up with TRBD1. V lost 4 bases and J lost 7; bases outside the gene matches: 10. This CDR3 region has 15 residues. Germline V CDR1 and CDR2: MNHEY, SVGAGI. The DNA of the CDR3 is TGTGCCAGCAGTTCACAGGGGCGCGAGAGGAATGAGCAGTTCTTC. It encodes CASSSQGRERNEQFF.

J is TRBJ2-3 and V is TRBV9, with TRBD2 identical over 14 bases. J was trimmed by 3 bases and V by 3 bases; bases with no gene match: 9. The CDR3 sequence is 18 residues long. Germline CDR1 is SGDLS and CDR2 is YYNGEE. This CDR3 is CASSETSGGELSTDTQYF. In nucleotides, the CDR3 is TGTGCCAGCAGCGAGACTAGCGGGGGGGAATTAAGTACAGATACGCAGTATTTT.

CDR3 sequence: CASSLVPTDYGYTF. For the CDR3, the DNA is TGTGCCAGCAGCTTAGTCCCGACAGATTATGGCTACACCTTC. The chain couples TRBV7-9 to TRBJ1-2; a possible D gene is TRBD1 (5 bases). The CDR3 consists of 14 residues. CDR1 is SEHNR and CDR2 is FQNEAQ in the germline V gene (reference sequence). Trimming removed 1 base from V and 5 bases from J, with 11 bases in between.

This chain links TRBV19 with TRBJ2-4, with 9 bases fitting TRBD1. Losses at the gene ends were 5 bases for V and 2 bases for J; bases not matched to a gene: 10. Germline CDR1 LNHDA, CDR2 SQIVND (reference sequence). This CDR3 region has 17 residues. This CDR3 is CASSGPRDRATKNIQYF. The CDR3 DNA reads TGTGCCAGTAGTGGCCCCCGGGACAGGGCTACCAAAAACATTCAGTACTTC.

The genes are TRBV27 and TRBJ2-7, with TRBD2 identical over 7 bases. V shed 6 bases and J 4 bases; nucleotides not matched to a gene: 24. The CDR3 has 19 residues. Germline V lookup: CDR1 MNHEY, CDR2 SMNVEV (reference sequence). CDR3 sequence (DNA): TGTGCCAGCAGCCTAAGACGGGGAGGAGCGGCTAGCGGTACTTACGAGCAGTACTTC. The encoded protein is CASSLRRGGAASGTYEQYF.

V and J are TRBV7-6 and TRBJ2-7; D gene uncertain. Trimming took 2 bases from V and 7 from J, leaving 9 bases between them. The germline V gene has CDR1 SGHVS and CDR2 FNYEAQ. The length of the CDR3 is 12 residues. DNA for the CDR3: TGTGCCAGCAGCTTAAGTTGGCAGGAGCAGTACTTC. Translated, it gives CASSLSWQEQYF.

This clone was observed once. The chain couples TRBV11-2 to TRBJ2-5; 8 bases are a match to TRBD1. Trimming at V came to 2 bases and at J to 5 bases, leaving 7 bases not matched to a gene. The CDR3 is 15 residues long. Per the germline V gene, CDR1 is SGHAT and CDR2 is FQNNGV. The CDR3, as DNA: TGTGCCAGCAGCTTACAGGGGGCCCTCGCCGAGACCCAGTACTTC. It is translated as CASSLQGALAETQYF.

This clone was seen only a few times. The chain combines TRBV7-6 with TRBJ2-5; D gene uncertain. This CDR3 region has 14 residues. Germline CDR1 and CDR2: SGHVS and FNYEAQ. Deletions cut 5 bases from V and 4 bases from J, with 14 bases between. CDR3 protein: CASSQTPTGETQYF. The CDR3 bases are TGTGCCAGCAGCCAGACTCCTACTGGAGAGACCCAGTACTTC. The full variable domain, rest sourced from reference TRBV7-6 and TRBJ2-5, is GAGVSQSPRYKVTKRGQDVALRCDPISGHVSLYWYRQALGQGPEFLTYFNYEAQQDKSGLPNDRFSAERPEGSISTLTIQRTEQRDSAMYRCASSQTPTGETQYFGPGTRLLVL.

The V call is TRBV14, the J call TRBJ2-5, with D maybe TRBD1 (6 bases). V was pared by 4 bases and J by 5 bases, with 11 bases between. Germline CDR1 reads SGHDN; CDR2 reads FVKESK. The CDR3 length is 13 residues. CDR3 protein: CASSPQGLETQYF. CDR3 in DNA: TGTGCCAGCAGCCCCCAGGGGTTGGAGACCCAGTACTTC.

The chain recombines TRBV6-5 with TRBJ1-1; TRBD1 aligns across 7 bases. Germline assignment: CDR1 MNHEY and CDR2 SVGAGI. Trimming took 2 bases from V and 7 from J; bases not matched to a gene: 10. The CDR3 is 15 amino acids. As DNA, the CDR3 is TGTGCCAGCAGTTACCACGAAGGGGGCAGGGGTGAAGCTTTCTTT. Translation: CASSYHEGGRGEAFF.

The chain is built from TRBV29-1 and TRBJ1-1; D is unresolved. Trimming cost V 7 bases and J 2 bases, with 8 bases left between them. The CDR3 length is 11 residues. In germline, CDR1 is SQVTM, CDR2 ANQGSEA. The CDR3: CSAITNTEAFF. CDR3 coding DNA: TGCAGCGCAATAACTAACACTGAAGCTTTCTTT.

This sequence joins TRBV20-1 and TRBJ2-1, with 8 bases that match TRBD1. The CDR3 length is 11 residues. Per germline, CDR1 DFQATT and CDR2 SNEGSKA (reference sequence). V lost 6 bases, J lost 9 bases, and 4 bases stayed unmatched. The CDR3: CSARGPGEQFF. Here the CDR3 DNA reads TGCAGTGCCAGGGGGCCGGGTGAGCAGTTCTTC.

This clone was detected a few times. The rearrangement links TRBV28 to TRBJ1-3; no definite D call. CDR3 length equals 12 residues. V lost 6 bases and J lost 2, with 5 bases in between. Germline V lookup: CDR1 MDHEN, CDR2 SYDVKM. CDR3: CASRQPGNTIYF. The CDR3 DNA reads TGTGCCAGCAGACAGCCTGGAAACACCATATATTTT.

This clone was seen once. This chain connects TRBV2 to TRBJ1-1, with D unresolved. The V end was cut by 2 bases, the J end by 1 base, with 5 bases between. From germline, CDR1 is SNHLY and CDR2 FYNNEI. The CDR3 length is 13 residues. CDR3 sequence reads: CASSELENTEAFF. In nucleotides, the CDR3 is TGTGCCAGCAGTGAACTAGAGAACACTGAAGCTTTCTTT. Looking up the rest from reference TRBV2 and TRBJ1-1 gives the full variable domain: EPEVTQTPSHQVTQMGQEVILRCVPISNHLYFYWYRQILGQKVEFLVSFYNNEISEKSEIFDDQFSVERPDGSNFTLKIRSTKLEDSAMYFCASSELENTEAFFGQGTRLTVV.

Concerning this clone itself: Germline and junction disagree at one end, which may indicate a read error. The gene calls are TRBV5-4 and TRBJ1-3; D gene ambiguous. Germline loops: CDR1 SGHNT, CDR2 YYREEE (reference sequence). There are 16 residues in the CDR3. The CDR3 DNA follows: TGCGCCAGCAGCCAAGATCCCCCAGGTACTGGAAACACCATATATTTT. It is translated as CASSQDPPGTGNTIYF.

This clone has more than one count but fewer than ten. The chain has TRBV27 and TRBJ2-7, with 9 positions matching TRBD1. V shed 3 bases and J 4 bases; nucleotides not matched to a gene: 13. Germline CDR1 reads MNHEY; CDR2 reads SMNVEV (reference sequence). The CDR3 runs 17 residues. This CDR3 reads CASSFSSDRGSLYEQYF. DNA for the CDR3: TGTGCCAGCAGTTTTTCCTCGGACAGGGGATCGTTGTACGAGCAGTACTTC.

The rearrangement uses TRBV10-2 and TRBJ2-7; 10 bases match TRBD1. Germline values: CDR1 WSHSY, CDR2 SAAADI. The CDR3 extends over 15 amino acids. The J segment lost 0 bases and the V segment lost 7 bases, leaving 6 bases of the junction unmatched. The CDR3 reads CASTPTGGYSYEQYF. The CDR3 bases are TGCGCCAGCACCCCGACAGGGGGCTACTCCTACGAGCAGTACTTC.

In nucleotides, the CDR3 is TGCGCCAGCAGCCCGGGCGTGCAGGGGAACACCGGGGAGCTGTTTTTT. Translating gives CASSPGVQGNTGELFF. The rearrangement links TRBV5-1 to TRBJ2-2, with a tentative D call TRBD1 (5 bases). The germline CDR1 and CDR2 sequences are SGHRS and YFSETQ. V lost 4 bases and J lost 1, with 14 bases in between. The CDR3 extends over 16 amino acids.

The chain uses TRBV7-9 and TRBJ1-1, with 8 nucleotides matching TRBD1. Germline CDR1 reads SEHNR; CDR2 reads FQNEAQ (reference sequence). There are 14 residues in the CDR3. V lost 4 bases, J lost 3 bases, and 4 bases stayed unmatched. The CDR3 region has the DNA TGTGCCAGCAGCTCCGCAGGGGGCGACACTGAAGCTTTCTTT. Residues: CASSSAGGDTEAFF.

CDR3 sequence reads: CASSGGRAGEKLFF. The CDR3, as DNA: TGTGCCAGCAGTGGCGGCAGGGCTGGGGAAAAACTGTTTTTT. V is TRBV6-5 and J is TRBJ1-4, with a weak D call TRBD1 (5 bases). Germline-derived CDR1 and CDR2 are MNHEY and SVGAGI. The CDR3 has 14 amino acids. The germline V and J ends were trimmed by 5 bases and 8 bases, with 15 bases remaining between them.